This entry lists 10 T cell receptor beta chains sequenced from one sample in a study of cytomegalovirus exposure and HLA in healthy donors. The PCR ran on 60 Vbeta and 13 Jbeta primers. Only in-frame clones appear in the TCRdb table, and some are missing; sequencing was by immunoSEQ multiplex PCR. The sample has under 300,000 clones, around 81% seen once; the top ten hold about 7.3%. Sequencing used PBMCs. All receptors come from a woman in her fifties or sixties in good health and CMV-seropositive.

This chain links TRBV7-3 with TRBJ2-1; 8 bases map to TRBD1. V was clipped by 6 bases and J by 4 bases; unmatched bases: 8. CDR1 is SGHTA and CDR2 is FQGTGA in the germline V gene. This CDR3 is 15 amino acids long. The CDR3 DNA is TGTGCCAGCAGGCACGACAGGGGTACGTACAATGAGCAGTTCTTC. Residues: CASRHDRGTYNEQFF.

The CDR3: CARPGPGTGIAFF. The CDR3 DNA follows: TGTGCCAGACCGGGCCCCGGGACAGGGATAGCTTTCTTT. This chain uses TRBV5-8 with TRBJ1-1; TRBD1 agrees at 9 bases. CDR1 SGHTS and CDR2 YDEGEE come from the germline V gene. This CDR3 contains 13 residues. V was clipped by 8 bases and J by 10 bases; unmatched bases: 12.

This chain links TRBV28 with TRBJ2-7, with 7 bases lining up with TRBD1. V gave up 3 bases and J gave up 5 bases; unmatched junction bases: 7. The CDR3 sequence is 14 residues long. The germline V gene encodes CDR1 MDHEN and CDR2 SYDVKM. The CDR3 loop reads CASSLRDRPNEQYF. The CDR3 nucleotides are TGTGCCAGCAGTTTGAGGGACAGACCTAACGAGCAGTACTTC.

Concerning this clone: Other DNA sequences in this specimen translate into the identical CDR3. This chain connects TRBV9 to TRBJ2-7, with D unclear. The CDR3 consists of 14 residues. The germline V and J ends were trimmed by 4 bases and 0 bases, with 11 bases remaining between them. The germline V gene encodes CDR1 SGDLS and CDR2 YYNGEE. The CDR3 here is CASSLDHSSYEQYF. The DNA for the CDR3 is TGTGCCAGCAGCTTAGACCACAGCTCCTACGAGCAGTACTTC.

The gene calls are TRBV6-1 and TRBJ2-1; 11 positions agree with TRBD2. J was trimmed by 3 bases and V by 4 bases; bases with no gene match: 5. CDR1 and CDR2 from the germline V gene are MNHNS and SASEGT. CDR3 length: 16 residues. CDR3 nucleotide sequence: TGTGCCAGCAGTGCCGGGACTAGCGGACTCTACAATGAGCAGTTCTTC. It encodes CASSAGTSGLYNEQFF.

In this sample, this clone turned up once. The rearrangement links TRBV19 to TRBJ2-7, with 11 bases that match TRBD1. The CDR3 is 13 amino acids. Germline trimming cut 9 bases from V and 5 bases from J; bases unmatched to any gene: 6. Germline V gene sequence: CDR1 LNHDA, CDR2 SQIVND (reference sequence). The CDR3 DNA follows: TGTGCCAGCAGGGACAGGGGGTCTAACGAGCAGTACTTC. Translated: CASRDRGSNEQYF.

On this clone itself: In the same sample, other DNA sequences code for this CDR3. V gene TRBV9 combines with J gene TRBJ1-1; D gene ambiguous. V lost 2 bases, J lost 1 base, and 6 bases lay in between. The germline CDR1 and CDR2 sequences are SGDLS and YYNGEE. CDR3 length: 13 residues. In nucleotides, the CDR3 is TGTGCCAGCAGCGTGGGGAGGAACACTGAAGCTTTCTTT. This gives the protein CASSVGRNTEAFF.

The count of this clone is one. Here the CDR3 DNA reads TGTGCCAGTACCCTTGACAACTCTTACTATGGCTACACCTTC. This encodes CASTLDNSYYGYTF. The V call is TRBV19, the J call TRBJ1-2; D gene ambiguous. The CDR3 spans 14 residues. Trimming stripped 7 bases from V and 3 bases from J, with 15 bases between. Germline loops: CDR1 LNHDA, CDR2 SQIVND (reference sequence).

The chain links TRBV18 to TRBJ1-2; maybe TRBD1 (5 bases). The ends were cut back, 3 bases at V and 5 bases at J, with 13 bases in the middle. Germline loops: CDR1 KGHSH, CDR2 LQKENI. The CDR3 spans 14 residues. The CDR3 nucleotides read TGTGCCAGCTCACCCCCAGGGAGGAGTTATGGCTACACCTTC. It yields the protein CASSPPGRSYGYTF. Based on the CDR3 plus reference TRBV18 and TRBJ1-2, the full variable domain is NAGVMQNPRHLVRRRGQEARLRCSPMKGHSHVYWYRQLPEEGLKFMVYLQKENIIDESGMPKERFSAEFPKEGPSILRIQQVVRGDSAAYFCASSPPGRSYGYTFGSGTRLTVV.

The chain couples TRBV15 to TRBJ1-2; D perhaps matches TRBD1 (6 bases). V was shortened by 5 bases and J by 1 base, with 8 bases between the two germline ends. The CDR3 runs 13 residues. Looked up from germline, CDR1 is LNHNV and CDR2 is YYDKDF (reference sequence). The CDR3 loop is CATSPDSNYGYTF. CDR3 DNA: TGTGCCACCAGCCCGGACAGTAACTATGGCTACACCTTC.